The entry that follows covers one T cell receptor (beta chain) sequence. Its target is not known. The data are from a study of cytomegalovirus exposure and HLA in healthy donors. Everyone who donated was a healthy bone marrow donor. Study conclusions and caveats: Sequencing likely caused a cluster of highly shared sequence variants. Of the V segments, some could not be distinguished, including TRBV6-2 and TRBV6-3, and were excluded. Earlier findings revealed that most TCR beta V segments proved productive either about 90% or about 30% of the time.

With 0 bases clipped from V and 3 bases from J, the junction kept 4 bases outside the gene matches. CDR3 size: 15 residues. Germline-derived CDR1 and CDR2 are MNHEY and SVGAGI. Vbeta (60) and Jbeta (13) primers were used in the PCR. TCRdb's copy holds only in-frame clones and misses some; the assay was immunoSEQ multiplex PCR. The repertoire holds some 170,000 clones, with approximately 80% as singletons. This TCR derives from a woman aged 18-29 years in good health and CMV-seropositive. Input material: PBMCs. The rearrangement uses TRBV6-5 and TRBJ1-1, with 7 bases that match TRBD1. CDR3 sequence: CASSYSAGGYTEAFF. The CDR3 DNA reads TGTGCCAGCAGTTACTCCGCAGGGGGGTACACTGAAGCTTTCTTT.